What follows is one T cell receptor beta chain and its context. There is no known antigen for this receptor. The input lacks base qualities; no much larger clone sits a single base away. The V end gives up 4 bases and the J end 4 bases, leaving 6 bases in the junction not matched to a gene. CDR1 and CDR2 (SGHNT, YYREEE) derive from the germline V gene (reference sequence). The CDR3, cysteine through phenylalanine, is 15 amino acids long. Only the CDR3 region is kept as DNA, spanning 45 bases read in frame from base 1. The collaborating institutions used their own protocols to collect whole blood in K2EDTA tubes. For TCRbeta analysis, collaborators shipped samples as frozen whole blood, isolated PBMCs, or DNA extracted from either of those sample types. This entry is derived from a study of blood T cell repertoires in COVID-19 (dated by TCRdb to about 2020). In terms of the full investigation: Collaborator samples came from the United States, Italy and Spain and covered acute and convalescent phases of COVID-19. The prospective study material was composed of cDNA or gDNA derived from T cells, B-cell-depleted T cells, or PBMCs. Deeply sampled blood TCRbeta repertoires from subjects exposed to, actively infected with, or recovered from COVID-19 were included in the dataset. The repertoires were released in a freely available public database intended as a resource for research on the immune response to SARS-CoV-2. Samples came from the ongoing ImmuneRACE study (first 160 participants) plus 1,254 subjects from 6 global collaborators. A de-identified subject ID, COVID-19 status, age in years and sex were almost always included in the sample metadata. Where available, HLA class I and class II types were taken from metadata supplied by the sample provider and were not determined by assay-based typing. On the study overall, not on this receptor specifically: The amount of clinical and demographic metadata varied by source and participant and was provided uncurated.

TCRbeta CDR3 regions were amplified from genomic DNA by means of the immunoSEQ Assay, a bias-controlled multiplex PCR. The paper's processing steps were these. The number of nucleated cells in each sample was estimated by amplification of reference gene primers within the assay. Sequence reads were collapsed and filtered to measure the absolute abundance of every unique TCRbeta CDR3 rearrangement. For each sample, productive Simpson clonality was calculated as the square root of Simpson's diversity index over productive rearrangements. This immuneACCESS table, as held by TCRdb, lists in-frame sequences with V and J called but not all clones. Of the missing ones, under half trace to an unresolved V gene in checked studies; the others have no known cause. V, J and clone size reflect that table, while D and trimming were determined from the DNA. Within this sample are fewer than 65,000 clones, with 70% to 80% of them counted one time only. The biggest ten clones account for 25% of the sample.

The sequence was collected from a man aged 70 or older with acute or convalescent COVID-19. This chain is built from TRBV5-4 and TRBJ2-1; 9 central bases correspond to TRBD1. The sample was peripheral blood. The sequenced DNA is TGTGCCAGCAGCCTAACGGGACAGGGTTACAATGAGCAGTTCTTC. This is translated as CASSLTGQGYNEQFF. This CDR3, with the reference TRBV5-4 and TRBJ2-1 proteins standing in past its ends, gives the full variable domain ETGVTQSPTHLIKTRGQQVTLRCSSQSGHNTVSWYQQALGQGPQFIFQYYREEENGRGNFPPRFSGLQFPNYSSELNVNALELDDSALYLCASSLTGQGYNEQFFGPGTRLTVL.